There are a few counts of the clone carrying this T cell receptor beta chain. What it recognizes is unknown. This sample stems from a study of shared clonotypes between healthy human individuals. About the research overall: Researchers assigned three CD4 naive, three CD4 memory, two CD8 naive and one CD8 memory plate to each donor. Study results and limitations: The authors expected sequencing depth to affect clonotype sharing among donors. Researchers sampled blood only, noting tissue repertoires likely differ.

Trimming removed 2 bases from V and 10 bases from J, with 17 bases in between. The CDR3 extends over 13 amino acids. Germline assignment: CDR1 GTSNPN and CDR2 SVGIG (reference sequence). The method was immunoSEQ multiplex PCR; TCRdb's version includes in-frame clones alone and lacks a portion of them. The repertoire has about 2.4 million clones, roughly 93% of them found once; the top ten carry around 0.37%. This receptor was obtained from a man between 18 and 29 years old in good health. Some clones in this sample may be carry-over from other donors' samples. The chain combines TRBV30 with TRBJ1-1; D gene unclear. The specimen was naive CD4+ T cells from PBMCs. The subset is: CD45RA+ positively selected. CDR3 nucleotides: TGTGCCTGGAGTCCTACCGCCTCTCTTGGAGCTTTCTTT. The encoded protein is CAWSPTASLGAFF.